This T cell receptor (beta chain) was sequenced for a study of human T cells and chemical hapten exposure. Across the whole study: DPC 0.01% went on the upper back by patch test, with reading at 6 days.

Study-wide results and limits: Clustering by CDR3 similarity yielded significantly more large clusters from expanded TCRs than controls.

Stated time point: pre-sensitization, week 0. Treatment described: therapeutic diphenylcyclopropenone sensitization with weekly scalp DPC. In the source study's methods: Samples had a median of 95,638 TCRs, ranging about 23,224 to 700,000. TCRdb re-derived calls from the RACE reads in MiXCR, one entry per CDR3 protein. The V and J calls come from TCRdb's annotation, not from the publication. The repertoire has some 110,000 distinct CDR3 sequences, 10% to 15% of them found once; the top ten carry roughly 1.5%. This clonotype appeared a few times. The antigen remains unidentified. This receptor was identified in a woman aged 45 to 65 with alopecia areata. Some clones in this sample may be carry-over from other donors' samples. Sequencing was performed on whole blood, taken in connection with sensitization to the hapten diphenylcyclopropenone (DPC).

The CDR3 loop reads CASSQGLAGAYEQYF. DNA for the CDR3: TGCGCCAGCAGCCAAGGACTAGCGGGGGCCTACGAGCAGTACTTC. The chain carries TRBV4-1 and TRBJ2-7; TRBD2 matches 12 bases. The CDR3 length is 15 residues. CDR1 is MGHRA, CDR2 YSYEKL, per germline. V was clipped by 1 base and J by 2 bases; unmatched bases: 0.